The 22 T cell receptor beta chains given below trace back to one sample, sequenced in a study of T cell repertoires in cytomegalovirus infection. TCRdb itself ran the reads through MiXCR, one entry per CDR3 protein. The sample has 200,000 to 300,000 distinct CDR3 sequences, 6.5% seen once; the top ten hold 6.5%. Sequencing was done on a sample of PBMCs. Source of these receptors: a human donor in good health (CMV status not recorded). Some clones in this sample may be carry-over from other donors' samples.

The count of this clonotype is one. A clone one base away is much larger, so this may be a read error. The V and J genes are TRBV5-1 and TRBJ2-5; either TRBD1 or TRBD2 may supply D (6 bases each). The length of the CDR3 is 14 residues. Germline V gene sequence: CDR1 SGHRS, CDR2 YFSETQ. The CDR3 spells CDSSLEGVGETQYF. In DNA form, the CDR3 reads TGCGACAGCAGCTTGGAGGGGGTTGGGGAGACCCAGTACTTC.

This clonotype occurred many times. The chain combines TRBV29-1 with TRBJ1-5; tentative D call: TRBD1 (5 bases). Trimming removed 4 bases at V and 4 bases at J, with 11 bases between. Per the germline V gene, CDR1 is SQVTM and CDR2 is ANQGSEA. This CDR3 spans 13 amino acids. The CDR3 nucleotides are TGCAGCGTTGGGGAGACAGATAATCAGCCCCAGCATTTT. It encodes CSVGETDNQPQHF.

In its sample, this clonotype was seen a few times. V is TRBV23-1 and J is TRBJ1-2, with TRBD1 as a possible D gene (5 bases). TRBV23-1 counts as an open reading frame of uncertain function. Between the trimmed V and J ends, which lost 2 bases and 4 bases, there was a span of 11 bases. The CDR3 has 14 residues. CDR3: CASSQGTMGYGYTF. The CDR3 nucleotides are TGCGCCAGCAGTCAAGGGACCATGGGCTATGGCTACACCTTC.

This clonotype occurred many times. The chain combines TRBV6-2 or TRBV6-3 with TRBJ1-2; D is perhaps TRBD1 (6 bases). This CDR3 region has 15 residues. The germline V and J ends were trimmed by 5 bases and 6 bases, with 19 bases remaining between them. Per the germline V gene, CDR1 is MNHEY and CDR2 is SVGEGT. The CDR3 loop is CASSLRDTPTNGYTF. For the CDR3, the DNA is TGTGCCAGCAGTCTCCGGGACACGCCAACGAATGGCTACACCTTC.

This clonotype appeared many times. This chain uses TRBV7-2 with TRBJ2-1; no clear D gene. The CDR3 is 13 amino acids. Germline assignment: CDR1 SGHTA and CDR2 FQGNSA. Trimming left V 2 bases short and J 4 bases short, with 6 bases between. CDR3 in DNA: TGTGCCAGCAGCTTAAGGCTATACAATGAGCAGTTCTTC. Amino acids: CASSLRLYNEQFF.

This clonotype has a count of ten or more. The rearrangement links TRBV20-1 to TRBJ1-5, with no clear D. The CDR3 is 16 residues long. CDR1 is DFQATT, CDR2 SNEGSKA, per germline (reference sequence). The chain's CDR3 is CSAKDSGLFPHQPQHF. The DNA of the CDR3 is TGCAGCGCAAAAGACTCCGGGCTCTTTCCCCATCAGCCCCAGCATTTT.

This clonotype was observed many times. CDR3 nucleotides: TGTGCCAGTAGTCGGGACTCCTACACAGATACGCAGTATTTT. This sequence encodes CASSRDSYTDTQYF. The V call is TRBV19, the J call TRBJ2-3, with a tentative D call TRBD2 (6 bases). Germline V gene lookup returns CDR1 LNHDA and CDR2 SQIVND (reference sequence). The CDR3 length is 14 residues. V lost 5 bases to trimming and J lost 2 bases, with 11 bases between them.

This clonotype appeared many times. The chain uses TRBV3-1 and TRBJ1-4; D remains unclear. The V gene's germline CDR1 is LGHDT and CDR2 YNNKEL (reference sequence). Trimming cost V 4 bases and J 8 bases, with 11 bases left between them. This CDR3 spans 13 amino acids. CDR3 nucleotides: TGTGCCAGCAGCCGGGGTAAGGAAGAAAAACTGTTTTTT. It is translated as CASSRGKEEKLFF.

This clonotype was counted ten times or more. J is TRBJ2-7 and V is TRBV28; a weak D match, TRBD2 (6 bases). Germline lookup yields CDR1 MDHEN and CDR2 SYDVKM. This CDR3 contains 14 residues. The V gene lost 3 bases and the J gene lost 7 bases, with 16 bases spanning the gap. The CDR3 DNA sequence: TGTGCCAGCAGTTTCCCCAGGGACTTTGGGGAGCAGTACTTC. Its translation is CASSFPRDFGEQYF. Supplemented by reference TRBV28 and TRBJ2-7, the full variable domain reads DVKVTQSSRYLVKRTGEKVFLECVQDMDHENMFWYRQDPGLGLRLIYFSYDVKMKEKGDIPEGYSVSREKKERFSLILESASTNQTSMYLCASSFPRDFGEQYFGPGTRLTVT.

Ten or more counts support this clonotype. The rearrangement links TRBV6-2 or TRBV6-3 to TRBJ2-1; TRBD1 matches 12 bases. The CDR3 runs to 15 residues. Unmatched junction bases numbered 13, after V lost 10 bases and J lost 9 bases. The germline CDR1 and CDR2 sequences are MNHEY and SVGEGT. The CDR3 region has the DNA TGTGCCACTTCCTTCTCCGGGACAGGGGGCGTTGAGCAGTTCTTC. Translation: CATSFSGTGGVEQFF.

A few counts support this clonotype. The CDR3: CSAIERTSYNEQFF. The CDR3 DNA reads as TGCAGTGCTATTGAAAGGACCTCCTACAATGAGCAGTTCTTC. The rearrangement uses TRBV20-1 and TRBJ2-1; D uncertain. Trimming pared 4 bases from V and 0 bases from J, leaving 10 bases between. The length of the CDR3 is 14 residues. Per the germline V gene, CDR1 is DFQATT and CDR2 is SNEGSKA (reference sequence).

The sample holds many counts of this clonotype. The chain has TRBV20-1 and TRBJ2-3; TRBD1 is a possible D gene (5 bases). The ends were cut back, 3 bases at V and 2 bases at J, with 18 bases in the middle. CDR1 is DFQATT and CDR2 is SNEGSKA in the germline V gene (reference sequence). This CDR3 is built from 16 residues. CDR3 sequence reads: CSASPINRMATDTQYF. CDR3 bases: TGCAGTGCTAGCCCTATCAACAGGATGGCCACAGATACGCAGTATTTT.

This clonotype was seen repeatedly, ten times or more. V gene TRBV29-1 combines with J gene TRBJ1-2; D is unclear. The CDR3 loop spans 14 amino acids. Trimming left V 4 bases short and J 4 bases short, with 16 bases between. The V gene's germline CDR1 is SQVTM and CDR2 ANQGSEA. The CDR3 nucleotides read TGCAGCGTTGGTGGCAGCCCCCCCCTCTATGGCTACACCTTC. Translating gives CSVGGSPPLYGYTF.

This clonotype was counted at least ten times. V usage is TRBV7-2 and J usage is TRBJ2-7, with 9 bases that match TRBD1. The length of the CDR3 is 18 residues. V shed 3 bases, J shed 1 base, and the junction held 13 bases outside the gene matches. Germline values: CDR1 SGHTA, CDR2 FQGNSA. This chain's CDR3 is CASSFLGTGKGGSYEQYF. CDR3 coding DNA: TGTGCCAGCAGCTTTTTAGGGACAGGGAAAGGAGGGTCCTACGAGCAGTACTTC.

In this sample, this clonotype turned up a few times. The V and J genes are TRBV18 and TRBJ2-7; 9 nucleotides line up with TRBD2. The CDR3 length is 14 residues. In germline, CDR1 is KGHSH, CDR2 LQKENI. With V trimmed by 5 bases and J by 7 bases, 9 bases remained unmatched. CDR3 DNA sequence: TGTGCCAGCTCATCGGGACTAGCACTAGGGGAGCAGTACTTC. This codes for CASSSGLALGEQYF.

This clonotype was detected many times. The chain joins TRBV30 to TRBJ1-4; D not certain. The V gene lost 2 bases and the J gene lost 5 bases, with 6 bases spanning the gap. From germline, CDR1 is GTSNPN and CDR2 SVGIG (reference sequence). This CDR3 has 12 residues. This CDR3 reads CAWSLRNEKLFF. The CDR3 DNA is TGTGCCTGGAGTTTGAGAAATGAAAAACTGTTTTTT.

This clonotype was observed at least ten times. The chain has TRBV11-2 and TRBJ1-1; tentative D call: TRBD1 (5 bases). V gave up 5 bases and J gave up 1 base, with 8 bases separating them. Germline CDR1 and CDR2: SGHAT and FQNNGV. CDR3 length: 13 residues. The chain's CDR3 is CASSRGRNTEAFF. The CDR3, as DNA: TGTGCCAGCAGCCGGGGCCGGAACACTGAAGCTTTCTTT.

This clonotype came up many times. CDR3 bases: TGTGCCAGCAGCCTGGGGGAGGGCCCAGACGGGGAGCTGTTTTTT. Translation gives CASSLGEGPDGELFF. The chain has TRBV4-2 and TRBJ2-2; 7 bases are shared with TRBD2. The CDR3 contains 15 residues. Per the germline V gene, CDR1 is LGHNA and CDR2 is YNFKEQ. The V segment lost 4 bases and the J segment 7 bases; nucleotides outside the gene matches: 9.

This clonotype was detected many times. This sequence joins TRBV19 and TRBJ1-4; TRBD1 matches at 7 bases. V gave up 3 bases and J gave up 6 bases; unmatched junction bases: 1. Germline loops: CDR1 LNHDA, CDR2 SQIVND (reference sequence). This CDR3 region has 13 residues. DNA of the CDR3: TGTGCCAGTAGTATTGGGACAGATGAAAAACTGTTTTTT. It yields the protein CASSIGTDEKLFF.

This clonotype was seen a single time. This chain connects TRBV12-3 or TRBV12-4 to TRBJ2-5, with 8 bases identical to TRBD1. This CDR3 is built from 16 residues. The V and J ends lost 0 bases and 3 bases, in that order; junction bases with no gene match: 6. CDR3 sequence: CASSLAHRGRKETQYF. CDR3 DNA: TGTGCCAGCAGTTTAGCCCACAGGGGGAGAAAAGAGACCCAGTACTTC.

J is TRBJ1-2 and V is TRBV6-1, with a possible D match to TRBD1 (6 bases). The V end lost 6 bases, the J end lost 8 bases, and 25 bases lay between the germline ends. The germline gives CDR1 MNHNS, CDR2 SASEGT. The CDR3 totals 16 residues. The CDR3 sequence is CASRLDFGGLDDGYTF. CDR3 sequence (DNA): TGTGCCAGCAGACTAGACTTCGGGGGGCTGGATGACGGCTACACCTTC.

This clonotype was recorded at least ten times. CDR3 protein: CASTDQNEQFF. DNA of the CDR3: TGTGCCAGCACGGATCAGAATGAGCAGTTCTTC. The rearrangement joins TRBV28 to TRBJ2-1, with no clear D. The CDR3 has 11 residues. Germline CDR1 MDHEN, CDR2 SYDVKM. V was pared by 7 bases and J by 7 bases, with 8 bases between. The full variable domain, its missing parts supplied by reference TRBV28 and TRBJ2-1, is DVKVTQSSRYLVKRTGEKVFLECVQDMDHENMFWYRQDPGLGLRLIYFSYDVKMKEKGDIPEGYSVSREKKERFSLILESASTNQTSMYLCASTDQNEQFFGPGTRLTVL.